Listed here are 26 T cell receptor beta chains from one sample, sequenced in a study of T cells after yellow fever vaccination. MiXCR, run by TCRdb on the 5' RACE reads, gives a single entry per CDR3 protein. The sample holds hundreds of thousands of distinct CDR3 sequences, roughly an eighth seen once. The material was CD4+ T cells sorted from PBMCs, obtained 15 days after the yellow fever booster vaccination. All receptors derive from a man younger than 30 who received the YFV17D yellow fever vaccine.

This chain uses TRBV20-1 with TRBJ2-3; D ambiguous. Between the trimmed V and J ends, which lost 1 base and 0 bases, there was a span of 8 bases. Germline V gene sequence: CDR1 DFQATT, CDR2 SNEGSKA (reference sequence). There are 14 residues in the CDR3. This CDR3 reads CSARAPRSTDTQYF. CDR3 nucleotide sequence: TGCAGTGCTAGAGCCCCAAGAAGCACAGATACGCAGTATTTT.

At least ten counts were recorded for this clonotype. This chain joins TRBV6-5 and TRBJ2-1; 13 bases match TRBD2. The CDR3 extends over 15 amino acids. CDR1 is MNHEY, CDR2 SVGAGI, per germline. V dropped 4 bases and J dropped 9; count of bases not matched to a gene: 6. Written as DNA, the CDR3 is TGTGCCAGCAGTTCTAGGACTAGCGGGGGAGGTGAGCAGTTCTTC. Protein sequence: CASSSRTSGGGEQFF.

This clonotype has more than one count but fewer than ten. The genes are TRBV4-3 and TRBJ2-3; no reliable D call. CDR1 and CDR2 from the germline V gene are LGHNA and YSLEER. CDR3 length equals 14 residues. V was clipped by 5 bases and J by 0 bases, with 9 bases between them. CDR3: CASSEIPSTDTQYF. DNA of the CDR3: TGCGCCAGCAGCGAGATTCCTAGCACAGATACGCAGTATTTT.

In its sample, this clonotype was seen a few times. CDR3 amino acids: CASSQERGWGTEAFF. The CDR3 coding sequence is TGTGCCAGCAGCCAAGAACGAGGGTGGGGCACTGAAGCTTTCTTT. The gene calls are TRBV3-1 and TRBJ1-1, with D uncertain. Germline V gene lookup returns CDR1 LGHDT and CDR2 YNNKEL (reference sequence). The CDR3 length is 15 residues. Trimming cost V 0 bases and J 4 bases, with 12 bases left between them.

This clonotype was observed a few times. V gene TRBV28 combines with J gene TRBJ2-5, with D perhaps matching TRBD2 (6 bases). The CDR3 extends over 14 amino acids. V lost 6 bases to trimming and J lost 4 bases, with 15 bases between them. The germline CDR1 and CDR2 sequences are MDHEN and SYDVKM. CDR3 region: CASSGEVVLETQYF. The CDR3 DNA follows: TGTGCCAGCAGCGGGGAGGTAGTTTTAGAGACCCAGTACTTC.

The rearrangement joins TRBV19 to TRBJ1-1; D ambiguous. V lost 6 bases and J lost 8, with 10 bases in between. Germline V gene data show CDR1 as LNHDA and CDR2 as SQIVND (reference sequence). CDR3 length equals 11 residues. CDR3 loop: CASRYASEAFF. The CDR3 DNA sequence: TGTGCCAGTAGATACGCCTCCGAAGCTTTCTTT.

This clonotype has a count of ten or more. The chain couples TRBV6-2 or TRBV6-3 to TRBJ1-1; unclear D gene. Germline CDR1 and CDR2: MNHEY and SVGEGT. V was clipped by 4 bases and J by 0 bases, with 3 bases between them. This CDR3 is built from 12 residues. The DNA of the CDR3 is TGTGCCAGCAGTTGGATGAACACTGAAGCTTTCTTT. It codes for CASSWMNTEAFF.

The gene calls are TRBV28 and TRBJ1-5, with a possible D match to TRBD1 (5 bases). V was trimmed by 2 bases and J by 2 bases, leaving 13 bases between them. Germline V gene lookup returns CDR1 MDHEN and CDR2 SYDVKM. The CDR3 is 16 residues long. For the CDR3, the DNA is TGTGCCAGCAGTTTAACCCTGGGGGTGGGCAATCAGCCCCAGCATTTT. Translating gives CASSLTLGVGNQPQHF.

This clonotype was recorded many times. In DNA, the CDR3 is TGTGCCAGCAGCCCCCGACAGGGCGGTTTTCATCAGCCCCAGCATTTT. Amino acids: CASSPRQGGFHQPQHF. V gene TRBV7-8 combines with J gene TRBJ1-5; 7 nucleotides match TRBD1. This CDR3 is 16 amino acids long. The trim removed 5 bases at V and 5 bases at J, leaving 12 bases unmatched. The germline V gene encodes CDR1 SGHVS and CDR2 FQNEAQ. Full variable domain (rest looked up from reference TRBV7-8 and TRBJ1-5): GAGVSQSPRYKVAKRGQDVALRCDPISGHVSLFWYQQALGQGPEFLTYFQNEAQLDKSGLPSDRFFAERPEGSVSTLKIQRTQQEDSAVYLCASSPRQGGFHQPQHFGDGTRLSIL.

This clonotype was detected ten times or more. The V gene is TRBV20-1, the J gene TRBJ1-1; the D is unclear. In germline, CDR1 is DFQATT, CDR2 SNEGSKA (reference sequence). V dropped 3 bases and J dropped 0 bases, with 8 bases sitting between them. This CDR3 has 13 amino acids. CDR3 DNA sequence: TGCAGTGCTAGCAGGACTCTGAACACTGAAGCTTTCTTT. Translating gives CSASRTLNTEAFF.

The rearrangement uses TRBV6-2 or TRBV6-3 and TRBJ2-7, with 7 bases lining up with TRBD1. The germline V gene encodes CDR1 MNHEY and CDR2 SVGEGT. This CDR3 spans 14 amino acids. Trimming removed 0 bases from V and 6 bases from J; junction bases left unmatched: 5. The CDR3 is CASSYSRQGSEQYF. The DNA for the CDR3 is TGTGCCAGCAGTTACTCGAGACAGGGCTCCGAGCAGTACTTC.

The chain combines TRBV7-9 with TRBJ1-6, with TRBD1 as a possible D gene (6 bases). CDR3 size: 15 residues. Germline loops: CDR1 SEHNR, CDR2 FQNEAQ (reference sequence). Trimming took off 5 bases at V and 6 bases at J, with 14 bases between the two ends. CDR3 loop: CASSPNRELNSPLHF. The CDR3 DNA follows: TGTGCCAGCAGCCCCAACAGGGAACTTAATTCACCCCTCCACTTT.

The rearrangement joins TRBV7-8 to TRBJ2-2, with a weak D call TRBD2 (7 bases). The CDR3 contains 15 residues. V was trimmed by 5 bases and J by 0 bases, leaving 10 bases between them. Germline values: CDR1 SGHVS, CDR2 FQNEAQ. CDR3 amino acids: CASSGGAANTGELFF. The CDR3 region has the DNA TGTGCCAGCAGCGGGGGGGCAGCGAACACCGGGGAGCTGTTTTTT.

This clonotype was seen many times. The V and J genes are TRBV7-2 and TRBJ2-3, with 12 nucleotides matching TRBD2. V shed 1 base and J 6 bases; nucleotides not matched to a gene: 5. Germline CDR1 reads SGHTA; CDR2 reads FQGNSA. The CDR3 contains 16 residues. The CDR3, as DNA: TGTGCCAGCAGCTTAGTGGCTAGCGGGGGGGATGATACGCAGTATTTT. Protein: CASSLVASGGDDTQYF.

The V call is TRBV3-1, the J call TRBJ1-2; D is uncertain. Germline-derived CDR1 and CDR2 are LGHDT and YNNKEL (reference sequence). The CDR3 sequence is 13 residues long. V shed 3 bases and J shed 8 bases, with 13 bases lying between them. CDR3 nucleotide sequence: TGTGCCAGCAGCCACATAAGACGGGGAGGCTACACCTTC. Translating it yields CASSHIRRGGYTF.

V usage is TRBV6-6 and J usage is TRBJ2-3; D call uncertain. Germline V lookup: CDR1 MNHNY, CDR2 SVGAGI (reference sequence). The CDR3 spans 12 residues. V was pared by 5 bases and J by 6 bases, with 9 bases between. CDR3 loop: CASSPNFDTQYF. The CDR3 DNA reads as TGTGCCAGCAGTCCCAACTTCGATACGCAGTATTTT.

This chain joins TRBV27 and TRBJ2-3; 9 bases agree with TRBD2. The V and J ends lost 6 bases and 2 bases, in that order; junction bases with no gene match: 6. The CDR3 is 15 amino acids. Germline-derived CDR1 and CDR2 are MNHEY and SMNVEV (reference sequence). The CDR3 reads CASRTLAGATDTQYF. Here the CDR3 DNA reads TGTGCCAGCAGGACCTTAGCGGGAGCCACAGATACGCAGTATTTT.

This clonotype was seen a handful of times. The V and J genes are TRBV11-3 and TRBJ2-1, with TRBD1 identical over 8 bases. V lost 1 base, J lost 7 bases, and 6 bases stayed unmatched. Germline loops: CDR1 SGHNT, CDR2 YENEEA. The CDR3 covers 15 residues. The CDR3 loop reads CASSLGQGQRNEQFF. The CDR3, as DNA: TGTGCCAGCAGCTTAGGACAGGGGCAACGGAATGAGCAGTTCTTC. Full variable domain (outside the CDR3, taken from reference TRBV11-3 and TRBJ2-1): EAGVVQSPRYKIIEKKQPVAFWCNPISGHNTLYWYLQNLGQGPELLIRYENEEAVDDSQLPKDRFSAERLKGVDSTLKIQPAELGDSAVYLCASSLGQGQRNEQFFGPGTRLTVL.

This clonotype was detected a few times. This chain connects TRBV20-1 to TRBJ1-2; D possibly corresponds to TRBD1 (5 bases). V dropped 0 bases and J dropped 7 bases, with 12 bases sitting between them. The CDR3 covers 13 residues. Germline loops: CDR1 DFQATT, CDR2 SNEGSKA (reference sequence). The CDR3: CSAREWGGSGYTF. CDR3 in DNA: TGCAGTGCTAGAGAGTGGGGCGGGAGTGGCTACACCTTC.

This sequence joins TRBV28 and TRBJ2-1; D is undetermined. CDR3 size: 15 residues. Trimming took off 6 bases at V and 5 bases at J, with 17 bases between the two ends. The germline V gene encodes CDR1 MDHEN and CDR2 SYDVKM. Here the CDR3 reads CASREYRTPDNEQFF. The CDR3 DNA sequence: TGTGCCAGCAGAGAGTACCGGACGCCTGACAATGAGCAGTTCTTC.

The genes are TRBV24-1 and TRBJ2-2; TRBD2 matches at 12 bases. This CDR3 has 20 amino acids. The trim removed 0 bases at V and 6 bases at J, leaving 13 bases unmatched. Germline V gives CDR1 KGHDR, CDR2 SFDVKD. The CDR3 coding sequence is TGTGCCACCAGTGATTTGCGGACCGCCGGACTAGCGGGGAAGGCCGGGGAGCTGTTTTTT. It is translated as CATSDLRTAGLAGKAGELFF.

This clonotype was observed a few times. In nucleotides, the CDR3 is TGTGCCAGCAGCCGGGGGGCGGGAAACGGGGACCACATTCAGTACTTC. This codes for CASSRGAGNGDHIQYF. This sequence joins TRBV11-2 and TRBJ2-4, with D maybe TRBD2 (7 bases). Germline CDR1 reads SGHAT; CDR2 reads FQNNGV. The V end was cut by 5 bases, the J end by 8 bases, with 22 bases between. The CDR3 covers 16 residues.

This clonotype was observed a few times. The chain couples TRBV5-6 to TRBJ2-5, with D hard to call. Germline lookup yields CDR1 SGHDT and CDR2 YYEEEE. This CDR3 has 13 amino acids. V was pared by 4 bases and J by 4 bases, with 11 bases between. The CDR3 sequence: CASSTFTRETQYF. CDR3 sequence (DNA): TGTGCCAGCAGCACCTTCACTCGAGAGACCCAGTACTTC.

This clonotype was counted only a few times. This CDR3 is CASSFPGALLNNEQFF. The CDR3 nucleotides are TGTGCCAGCAGCTTCCCGGGGGCCCTCCTTAACAATGAGCAGTTCTTC. The genes are TRBV5-6 and TRBJ2-1; TRBD1 or TRBD2 may be the D gene (6 bases each). CDR1 is SGHDT and CDR2 is YYEEEE in the germline V gene. V lost 2 bases to trimming and J lost 5 bases, with 17 bases between them. CDR3 length: 16 residues.

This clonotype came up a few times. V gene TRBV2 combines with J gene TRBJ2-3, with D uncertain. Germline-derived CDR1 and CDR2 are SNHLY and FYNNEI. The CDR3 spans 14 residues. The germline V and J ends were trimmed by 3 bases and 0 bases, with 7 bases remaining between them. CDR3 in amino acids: CASSDSWSTDTQYF. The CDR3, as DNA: TGTGCCAGCAGTGATTCCTGGAGCACAGATACGCAGTATTTT.

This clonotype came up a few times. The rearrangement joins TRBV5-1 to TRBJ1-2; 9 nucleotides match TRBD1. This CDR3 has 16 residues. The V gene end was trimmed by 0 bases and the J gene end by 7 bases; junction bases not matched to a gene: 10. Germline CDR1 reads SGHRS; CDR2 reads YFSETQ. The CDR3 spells CASSLELGQGAVGYTF. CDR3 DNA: TGCGCCAGCAGCTTGGAACTGGGACAGGGAGCTGTTGGCTACACCTTC.